The rows below give T cell receptor beta chains drawn from one sample of a study of shared clonotypes between healthy human individuals. Assay used: immunoSEQ multiplex PCR; TCRdb lists only in-frame clones, some missing. The sample includes some 2 million clones, roughly 95% of them seen just once. Material for sequencing was naive CD4+ T cells sorted from blood. The receptors derive from a man between 18 and 35 years old in good health. Each CDR3 is given with its conserved first and last residue. Each record gives: J gene, V gene, D gene, clone size, CDR3 protein, CDR3 DNA. D genes are given only for firm matches. The listing skips clone size in some rows; elsewhere it reads once, few, many or a size class.

j_call: TRBJ2-7
v_call: TRBV6-5
d_call: -
clone_size: -
cdr3_aa: CASSFQSSGGFYEQYF
cdr3_nt: TGTGCCAGCAGTTTCCAGTCATCAGGGGGGTTTTACGAGCAGTACTTC

j_call: TRBJ1-1
v_call: TRBV7-9
d_call: -
clone_size: -
cdr3_aa: CASSRGGREAFF
cdr3_nt: TGTGCCAGCAGCCGAGGTGGGAGGGAGGCTTTCTTT

j_call: TRBJ2-5
v_call: TRBV30
d_call: -
clone_size: -
cdr3_aa: CAWSPIGLVETQYF
cdr3_nt: TGTGCCTGGAGCCCGATAGGGCTGGTGGAGACCCAGTACTTC

j_call: TRBJ2-7
v_call: TRBV4-1
d_call: -
clone_size: few
cdr3_aa: CASSQVPPFNYEQYF
cdr3_nt: TGCGCCAGCAGCCAAGTTCCGCCGTTTAACTATGAGCAGTACTTC

j_call: TRBJ2-1
v_call: TRBV6-6
d_call: -
clone_size: -
cdr3_aa: CASSFSAFNEQFF
cdr3_nt: TGTGCCAGCAGCTTCTCAGCCTTCAATGAGCAGTTCTTC

j_call: TRBJ2-3
v_call: TRBV5-6
d_call: TRBD2
clone_size: few
cdr3_aa: CASSLELAGAVDTQYF
cdr3_nt: TGTGCCAGCAGCTTGGAGTTAGCGGGGGCCGTAGATACGCAGTATTTT

j_call: TRBJ1-2
v_call: TRBV6-5
d_call: -
clone_size: -
cdr3_aa: CASRWVGGYTF
cdr3_nt: TGTGCCAGCCGTTGGGTCGGTGGCTACACCTTC

j_call: TRBJ2-7
v_call: TRBV5-8
d_call: TRBD2
clone_size: -
cdr3_aa: CASSWGGASYEQYF
cdr3_nt: TGTGCCAGCAGCTGGGGGGGTGCCTCCTACGAGCAGTACTTC

j_call: TRBJ2-7
v_call: TRBV7-2
d_call: TRBD1
clone_size: -
cdr3_aa: CASSLEGQVAYEQYF
cdr3_nt: TGTGCCAGCAGCTTAGAGGGACAGGTGGCCTACGAGCAGTACTTC

j_call: TRBJ2-7
v_call: TRBV2
d_call: -
clone_size: -
cdr3_aa: CASSVDLEYEQYF
cdr3_nt: TGTGCCAGCAGTGTCGACCTAGAATACGAGCAGTACTTC

j_call: TRBJ1-5
v_call: TRBV7-2
d_call: TRBD1
clone_size: -
cdr3_aa: CASSRDSHNQPQHF
cdr3_nt: TGTGCCAGCAGCAGGGACAGTCACAATCAGCCCCAGCATTTT

j_call: TRBJ1-1
v_call: TRBV30
d_call: -
clone_size: -
cdr3_aa: CAWSIYPNTEAFF
cdr3_nt: TGTGCCTGGAGTATTTACCCCAACACTGAAGCTTTCTTT

j_call: TRBJ1-1
v_call: TRBV6-5
d_call: -
clone_size: -
cdr3_aa: CASSRDGGRNTEAFF
cdr3_nt: TGTGCCAGCAGTAGGGATGGCGGTAGAAACACTGAAGCTTTCTTT

j_call: TRBJ1-2
v_call: TRBV5-1
d_call: TRBD1
clone_size: -
cdr3_aa: CASSLAVAGGGGYTF
cdr3_nt: TGCGCCAGCAGCTTGGCCGTAGCAGGGGGAGGTGGCTACACCTTC

j_call: TRBJ2-7
v_call: TRBV29-1
d_call: TRBD1
clone_size: -
cdr3_aa: CSVGDRSYEQYF
cdr3_nt: TGCAGCGTGGGGGACAGATCCTACGAGCAGTACTTC

j_call: TRBJ2-7
v_call: TRBV10-1
d_call: TRBD2
clone_size: once
cdr3_aa: CASSESGTSGSYEQYF
cdr3_nt: TGCGCCAGCAGTGAGTCTGGGACTAGCGGGAGCTACGAGCAGTACTTC

j_call: TRBJ1-2
v_call: TRBV27
d_call: TRBD1
clone_size: -
cdr3_aa: CASRPTGVSYGYTF
cdr3_nt: TGTGCCAGCAGACCAACAGGGGTTAGCTATGGCTACACCTTC

j_call: TRBJ2-3
v_call: TRBV4-1
d_call: -
clone_size: -
cdr3_aa: CASSQGTPPSTQYF
cdr3_nt: TGCGCCAGCAGCCAGGGGACCCCTCCTAGCACGCAGTATTTT

j_call: TRBJ2-7
v_call: TRBV7-2
d_call: -
clone_size: few
cdr3_aa: CASSLVGYEQYF
cdr3_nt: TGTGCCAGCAGCTTAGTAGGGTACGAGCAGTACTTC

j_call: TRBJ1-1
v_call: TRBV6-6
d_call: TRBD1
clone_size: -
cdr3_aa: CASSYYGTVNTEAFF
cdr3_nt: TGTGCCAGCAGTTACTACGGGACAGTGAACACTGAAGCTTTCTTT

j_call: TRBJ2-7
v_call: TRBV4-3
d_call: -
clone_size: -
cdr3_aa: CASSTQLGIYEQYF
cdr3_nt: TGCGCCAGCAGCACGCAATTGGGGATCTACGAGCAGTACTTC

j_call: TRBJ1-4
v_call: TRBV19
d_call: TRBD1
clone_size: -
cdr3_aa: CASSAGQKNEKLFF
cdr3_nt: TGTGCCAGTAGCGCGGGACAGAAGAATGAAAAACTGTTTTTT

j_call: TRBJ1-2
v_call: TRBV10-3
d_call: TRBD1
clone_size: -
cdr3_aa: CAITNGTGGGYGYTF
cdr3_nt: TGTGCCATCACCAATGGGACAGGGGGCGGCTATGGCTACACCTTC

j_call: TRBJ2-1
v_call: TRBV7-3
d_call: TRBD1
clone_size: once
cdr3_aa: CASSLNTGGNEQFF
cdr3_nt: TGTGCCAGCAGCTTAAATACAGGGGGAAATGAGCAGTTCTTC

j_call: TRBJ2-5
v_call: TRBV5-1
d_call: -
clone_size: -
cdr3_aa: CASSTGDGRETQYF
cdr3_nt: TGCGCCAGCAGCACCGGCGATGGGAGGGAGACCCAGTACTTC

j_call: TRBJ2-3
v_call: TRBV6-6
d_call: -
clone_size: -
cdr3_aa: CASSYTASTDTQYF
cdr3_nt: TGTGCCAGCAGTTACACGGCTAGCACAGATACGCAGTATTTT

j_call: TRBJ2-5
v_call: TRBV7-9
d_call: -
clone_size: -
cdr3_aa: CASSLDIGKGEETQYF
cdr3_nt: TGTGCCAGCAGCTTAGATATCGGAAAAGGGGAAGAGACCCAGTACTTC

j_call: TRBJ1-6
v_call: TRBV5-5
d_call: -
clone_size: -
cdr3_aa: CASSSFMGGTNSPLHF
cdr3_nt: TGTGCCAGCAGCAGCTTTATGGGGGGCACGAATTCACCCCTCCACTTT

j_call: TRBJ2-3
v_call: TRBV18
d_call: -
clone_size: -
cdr3_aa: CASSPPLTGLAQKNTQYF
cdr3_nt: TGTGCCAGCTCACCACCTCTTACCGGTCTAGCCCAAAAAAATACGCAGTATTTT

j_call: TRBJ2-5
v_call: TRBV6-5
d_call: -
clone_size: -
cdr3_aa: CASSYMVGIRETQYF
cdr3_nt: TGTGCCAGCAGTTACATGGTGGGGATACGGGAGACCCAGTACTTC

j_call: TRBJ1-1
v_call: TRBV18
d_call: -
clone_size: -
cdr3_aa: CASSLTLTDNTEAFF
cdr3_nt: TGTGCCAGCTCACTCACACTTACAGATAACACTGAAGCTTTCTTT

j_call: TRBJ1-2
v_call: TRBV7-9
d_call: -
clone_size: -
cdr3_aa: CASSFVGQTGYTF
cdr3_nt: TGTGCCAGCAGCTTCGTAGGACAGACGGGCTACACCTTC

j_call: TRBJ2-7
v_call: TRBV10-3
d_call: -
clone_size: -
cdr3_aa: CAISESTRGPYEQYF
cdr3_nt: TGTGCCATCAGTGAGTCGACGAGGGGCCCCTACGAGCAGTACTTC

j_call: TRBJ2-7
v_call: TRBV4-1
d_call: -
clone_size: -
cdr3_aa: CASSQDIISYEQYF
cdr3_nt: TGCGCCAGCAGCCAAGATATCATCTCCTACGAGCAGTACTTC

j_call: TRBJ2-5
v_call: TRBV5-1
d_call: -
clone_size: -
cdr3_aa: CASSFREYQETQYF
cdr3_nt: TGCGCCAGCAGCTTCAGGGAGTACCAAGAGACCCAGTACTTC

j_call: TRBJ2-2
v_call: TRBV7-9
d_call: -
clone_size: -
cdr3_aa: CASSFDRPNTGELFF
cdr3_nt: TGTGCCAGCAGCTTCGACAGGCCGAACACCGGGGAGCTGTTTTTT

j_call: TRBJ2-7
v_call: TRBV4-1
d_call: -
clone_size: -
cdr3_aa: CASSQEEGAYEQYF
cdr3_nt: TGCGCCAGCAGCCAAGAAGAAGGGGCGTACGAGCAGTACTTC

j_call: TRBJ2-1
v_call: TRBV2
d_call: -
clone_size: -
cdr3_aa: CASSTPYNEQFF
cdr3_nt: TGTGCCAGCAGTACACCCTACAATGAGCAGTTCTTC

j_call: TRBJ2-3
v_call: TRBV2
d_call: -
clone_size: -
cdr3_aa: CATGLGDTQYF
cdr3_nt: TGTGCCACCGGCTTAGGAGATACGCAGTATTTT

j_call: TRBJ1-3
v_call: TRBV15
d_call: -
clone_size: -
cdr3_aa: CATSLGRSGNTIYF
cdr3_nt: TGTGCCACCAGCTTGGGCCGCTCTGGAAACACCATATATTTT

j_call: TRBJ2-7
v_call: TRBV7-9
d_call: -
clone_size: -
cdr3_aa: CASSLYVYEQYF
cdr3_nt: TGTGCCAGCAGCTTATATGTCTACGAGCAGTACTTC

j_call: TRBJ1-4
v_call: TRBV30
d_call: -
clone_size: -
cdr3_aa: CAWSVGGAGEKLFF
cdr3_nt: TGTGCCTGGAGTGTGGGGGGGGCTGGTGAAAAACTGTTTTTT

j_call: TRBJ2-2
v_call: TRBV6-1
d_call: -
clone_size: -
cdr3_aa: CASSEMWVGGELFF
cdr3_nt: TGTGCCAGCAGTGAAATGTGGGTGGGCGGGGAGCTGTTTTTT

j_call: TRBJ2-3
v_call: TRBV14
d_call: -
clone_size: -
cdr3_aa: CASSQGRFSTDTQYF
cdr3_nt: TGTGCCAGCAGCCAAGGACGCTTCAGCACAGATACGCAGTATTTT

j_call: TRBJ1-5
v_call: TRBV28
d_call: -
clone_size: -
cdr3_aa: CASSWVGGSNQPQHF
cdr3_nt: TGTGCCAGCAGTTGGGTCGGGGGGAGCAATCAGCCCCAGCATTTT

j_call: TRBJ2-5
v_call: TRBV7-2
d_call: TRBD1
clone_size: -
cdr3_aa: CASSFGQGYETQYF
cdr3_nt: TGTGCCAGCAGCTTCGGACAGGGGTACGAGACCCAGTACTTC

j_call: TRBJ2-7
v_call: TRBV2
d_call: -
clone_size: many
cdr3_aa: CASGRVWEQYF
cdr3_nt: TGTGCCAGCGGCAGGGTGTGGGAGCAGTACTTC

j_call: TRBJ2-5
v_call: TRBV20-1
d_call: -
clone_size: -
cdr3_aa: CSASRGAQYF
cdr3_nt: TGCAGTGCTTCCCGAGGGGCCCAGTACTTC

j_call: TRBJ2-3
v_call: TRBV5-6
d_call: -
clone_size: -
cdr3_aa: CASSALGDTQYF
cdr3_nt: TGTGCCAGCAGCGCCCTAGGGGATACGCAGTATTTT

j_call: TRBJ2-5
v_call: TRBV6-1
d_call: -
clone_size: once
cdr3_aa: CASSVALEETQYF
cdr3_nt: TGTGCCAGCAGTGTAGCCCTTGAAGAGACCCAGTACTTC

j_call: TRBJ1-6
v_call: TRBV2
d_call: -
clone_size: -
cdr3_aa: CASKGGIGNSPLHF
cdr3_nt: TGTGCCAGCAAAGGGGGAATTGGGAATTCACCCCTCCACTTT

j_call: TRBJ2-3
v_call: TRBV7-7
d_call: -
clone_size: -
cdr3_aa: CASSLRLATCTDTQYF
cdr3_nt: TGTGCTAGCAGCTTGAGGCTAGCTACTTGCACAGATACGCAGTATTTT